Each of the 19 T cell receptor beta chains below was sequenced from the same sample in a study of shared clonotypes between healthy human individuals. Generated by immunoSEQ multiplex PCR, the TCRdb table keeps only in-frame clones and is missing some. The data contain about 2.2 million clones, under 95% of them singletons. Naive CD8 populations comprised CD45RO-negative cells positively selected for CCR7, excluding terminally differentiated effector memory CD45RA+ cells. The sample was naive CD8+ T cells from PBMCs. The source of these receptors is a man aged 18 to 29 in good health. Some clones in this sample may be carry-over from other donors' samples.

The rearrangement joins TRBV16 to TRBJ1-1, with TRBD1 identical over 7 bases. The CDR3 length is 16 residues. Trimming cost V 4 bases and J 4 bases; bases outside gene matches: 12. Germline CDR1 and CDR2: KGHSY and FQNENV. CDR3: CASSPTGQGGGTEAFF. CDR3 bases: TGTGCCAGCAGCCCAACCGGGCAGGGGGGAGGCACTGAAGCTTTCTTT. Supplemented by reference TRBV16 and TRBJ1-1, the full variable domain reads GEEVAQTPKHLVRGEGQKAKLYCAPIKGHSYVFWYQQVLKNEFKFLISFQNENVFDETGMPKERFSAKCLPNSPCSLEIQATKLEDSAVYFCASSPTGQGGGTEAFFGQGTRLTVV.

The chain has TRBV6-6 and TRBJ2-1; D gene ambiguous. The V gene's germline CDR1 is MNHNY and CDR2 SVGAGI (reference sequence). CDR3 length equals 13 residues. The ends were cut back, 2 bases at V and 6 bases at J, with 8 bases in the middle. The CDR3: CASSYGRTNEQFF. CDR3 bases: TGTGCCAGCAGTTACGGCCGGACCAATGAGCAGTTCTTC.

V and J are TRBV18 and TRBJ2-5, with D possibly TRBD1 on 6 matching bases. This CDR3 spans 15 amino acids. V was clipped by 4 bases and J by 2 bases, with 14 bases between them. Germline CDR1 is KGHSH and CDR2 is LQKENI. CDR3 nucleotide sequence: TGTGCCAGCTCACGCGCACCGGGACAACAAGAGACCCAGTACTTC. Protein: CASSRAPGQQETQYF.

This chain connects TRBV28 to TRBJ2-1, with no clear D. The V end lost 3 bases, the J end lost 2 bases, and 8 bases lay between the germline ends. Per germline, CDR1 MDHEN and CDR2 SYDVKM. The CDR3 covers 14 residues. This chain's CDR3 is CASSFPGAYNEQFF. The CDR3 DNA reads as TGTGCCAGCAGTTTTCCAGGAGCCTACAATGAGCAGTTCTTC.

The chain joins TRBV28 to TRBJ1-1; 8 positions agree with TRBD1. Unmatched junction bases numbered 18, after V lost 6 bases and J lost 6 bases. The CDR3 runs to 17 residues. CDR1 is MDHEN and CDR2 is SYDVKM in the germline V gene. The CDR3 loop reads CASSLRGQGARSPEAFF. The DNA for the CDR3 is TGTGCCAGCAGCCTGAGGGGGCAGGGGGCCAGGAGCCCTGAAGCTTTCTTT.

This clone was found once. Germline is not matched at one junction end, which may reflect a read error. This rearrangement joins TRBV9 to TRBJ2-1, with TRBD1 matching over 8 bases. This CDR3 is built from 13 residues. Germline V gives CDR1 SGDLS, CDR2 YYNGEE. As DNA, the CDR3 is TGTGCCAGCAGCGTTGGGGGGACAGGCGAGCGGCTCTTC. It yields the protein CASSVGGTGERLF.

V is TRBV7-9 and J is TRBJ1-3; D uncertain. The V end lost 5 bases, the J end lost 0 bases, and 11 bases lay between the germline ends. Germline V gene sequence: CDR1 SEHNR, CDR2 FQNEAQ (reference sequence). The length of the CDR3 is 15 residues. The CDR3 loop is CASSVGFTSGNTIYF. The CDR3 DNA is TGTGCCAGCAGCGTAGGGTTTACCTCTGGAAACACCATATATTTT.

The gene calls are TRBV19 and TRBJ2-1; D call uncertain. V lost 7 bases to trimming and J lost 5 bases, with 12 bases between them. Germline V CDR1 and CDR2: LNHDA, SQIVND (reference sequence). The CDR3 is made up of 13 amino acids. The CDR3 region is CASTPWGNNEQFF. The DNA of the CDR3 is TGTGCCAGTACCCCATGGGGAAACAATGAGCAGTTCTTC. The complete variable domain, with remaining parts taken from reference TRBV19 and TRBJ2-1, reads DGGITQSPKYLFRKEGQNVTLSCEQNLNHDAMYWYRQDPGQGLRLIYYSQIVNDFQKGDIAEGYSVSREKKESFPLTVTSAQKNPTAFYLCASTPWGNNEQFFGPGTRLTVL.

The rearrangement links TRBV19 to TRBJ1-1; D perhaps matches TRBD1 (6 bases). The CDR3 totals 14 residues. The V gene's germline CDR1 is LNHDA and CDR2 SQIVND (reference sequence). Trimming left V 7 bases short and J 1 base short, with 13 bases between. The CDR3 protein is CASTPGHWNTEAFF. The CDR3 nucleotides are TGTGCCAGTACTCCGGGACACTGGAACACTGAAGCTTTCTTT.

The rearrangement joins TRBV29-1 to TRBJ1-2; D is unresolved. Germline V gene lookup returns CDR1 SQVTM and CDR2 ANQGSEA. The germline V and J ends were trimmed by 5 bases and 0 bases, with 7 bases remaining between them. The CDR3 covers 12 residues. CDR3 amino acids: CSVWRANYGYTF. CDR3 bases: TGCAGCGTTTGGAGGGCTAACTATGGCTACACCTTC. Supplemented by reference TRBV29-1 and TRBJ1-2, the full variable domain reads SAVISQKPSRDICQRGTSLTIQCQVDSQVTMMFWYRQQPGQSLTLIATANQGSEATYESGFVIDKFPISRPNLTFSTLTVSNMSPEDSSIYLCSVWRANYGYTFGSGTRLTVV.

This chain links TRBV7-8 with TRBJ2-7; D is possibly TRBD1 or TRBD2 (5 bases each). The CDR3 consists of 15 residues. The germline gives CDR1 SGHVS, CDR2 FQNEAQ. The V end was cut by 5 bases, the J end by 4 bases, with 18 bases between. The chain's CDR3 is CASSLSRGVGYEQYF. CDR3 coding DNA: TGTGCCAGCAGCCTTTCGCGAGGGGTAGGGTACGAGCAGTACTTC. Filled out from reference TRBV7-8 and TRBJ2-7, the complete variable domain reads GAGVSQSPRYKVAKRGQDVALRCDPISGHVSLFWYQQALGQGPEFLTYFQNEAQLDKSGLPSDRFFAERPEGSVSTLKIQRTQQEDSAVYLCASSLSRGVGYEQYFGPGTRLTVT.

This clone showed up just once. The chain combines TRBV27 with TRBJ2-7; 7 nucleotides match TRBD2. CDR1 MNHEY and CDR2 SMNVEV come from the germline V gene (reference sequence). CDR3 length: 18 residues. Losses at the gene ends were 4 bases for V and 6 bases for J; bases not matched to a gene: 21. The CDR3 DNA follows: TGTGCCAGCAGTTGGATGCGAGCGGGGTCGGGGAGTCGGGTCGAGCAGTACTTC. This gives the protein CASSWMRAGSGSRVEQYF.

V is TRBV9 and J is TRBJ2-7; possible D gene TRBD2, 6 bases. CDR3 length: 15 residues. V gave up 0 bases and J gave up 7 bases, with 17 bases separating them. The V gene's germline CDR1 is SGDLS and CDR2 YYNGEE. CDR3 protein: CASSVGGSGLEEQYF. Here the CDR3 DNA reads TGTGCCAGCAGCGTAGGAGGTAGCGGCCTCGAAGAGCAGTACTTC.

The chain recombines TRBV28 with TRBJ2-7; the D gene is possibly TRBD1 (6 bases). Trimming cost V 6 bases and J 0 bases, with 15 bases left between them. Looked up from germline, CDR1 is MDHEN and CDR2 is SYDVKM. CDR3 length equals 15 residues. The CDR3 coding sequence is TGTGCCAGCAGCTCCCCCGACAGGCTCTCCTACGAGCAGTACTTC. Protein: CASSSPDRLSYEQYF.

Regarding this clone: This sample also contains other DNA sequences that code for the same CDR3. This sequence joins TRBV2 and TRBJ2-3; D is possibly TRBD2 (6 bases). Germline V gives CDR1 SNHLY, CDR2 FYNNEI. V lost 1 base and J 0 bases, leaving 8 bases between the germline ends. This CDR3 region has 15 residues. This CDR3 is CASSEGGTSTDTQYF. The CDR3 nucleotides are TGTGCCAGCAGTGAAGGCGGGACTAGCACAGATACGCAGTATTTT.

The chain recombines TRBV27 with TRBJ2-1; maybe TRBD1 (6 bases). The CDR3 contains 15 residues. V was cut by 7 bases and J by 3 bases, with 16 bases left in between. Germline V lookup: CDR1 MNHEY, CDR2 SMNVEV (reference sequence). This CDR3 is CASTPARGYYNEQFF. For the CDR3, the DNA is TGTGCCAGCACCCCAGCCAGGGGTTACTACAATGAGCAGTTCTTC.

This clone was observed once. The gene calls are TRBV19 and TRBJ1-3; TRBD1 might be the D (5 bases). Per the germline V gene, CDR1 is LNHDA and CDR2 is SQIVND (reference sequence). CDR3 size: 14 residues. The V and J ends lost 7 bases and 0 bases respectively, with 10 bases between them. The DNA for the CDR3 is TGTGCCAGTAATCAGGGATACTCTGGAAACACCATATATTTT. It yields the protein CASNQGYSGNTIYF.

With regard to this clone: Other DNA sequences in this sample translate to the same CDR3. This chain links TRBV9 with TRBJ2-7; D may be TRBD1 (7 bases). Germline CDR1 and CDR2: SGDLS and YYNGEE. V was cut by 2 bases and J by 2 bases, with 11 bases left in between. The CDR3 consists of 14 residues. The DNA for the CDR3 is TGTGCCAGCAGCGTTGGAGGGGGCCCCTACGAGCAGTACTTC. It is translated as CASSVGGGPYEQYF.

This rearrangement joins TRBV5-6 to TRBJ1-4; TRBD1 might be the D (5 bases). V lost 0 bases to trimming and J lost 1 base, with 13 bases between them. CDR1 and CDR2 (germline): SGHDT, YYEEEE. This CDR3 spans 17 amino acids. CDR3 nucleotides: TGTGCCAGCAGCTTGGCCGGGACGTGGAGAACTAATGAAAAACTGTTTTTT. Translating gives CASSLAGTWRTNEKLFF.